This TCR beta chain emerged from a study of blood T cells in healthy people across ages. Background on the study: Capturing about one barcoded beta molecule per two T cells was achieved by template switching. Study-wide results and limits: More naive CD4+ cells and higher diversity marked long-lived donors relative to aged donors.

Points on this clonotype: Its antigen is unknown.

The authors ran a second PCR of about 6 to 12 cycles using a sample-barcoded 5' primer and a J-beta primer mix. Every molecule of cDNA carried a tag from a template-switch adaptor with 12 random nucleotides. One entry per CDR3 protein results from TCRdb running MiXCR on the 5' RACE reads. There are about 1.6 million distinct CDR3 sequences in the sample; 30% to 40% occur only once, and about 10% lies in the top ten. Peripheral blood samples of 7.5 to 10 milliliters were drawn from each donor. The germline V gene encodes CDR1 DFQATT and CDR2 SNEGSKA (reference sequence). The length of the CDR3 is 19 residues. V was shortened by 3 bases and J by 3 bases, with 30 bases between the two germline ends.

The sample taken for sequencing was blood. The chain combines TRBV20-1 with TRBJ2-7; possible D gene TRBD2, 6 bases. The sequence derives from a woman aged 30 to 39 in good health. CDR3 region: CSARPLPGEAPNTNYEQYF. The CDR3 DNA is TGCAGTGCTAGGCCCCTACCGGGAGAGGCCCCCAACACAAACTACGAGCAGTACTTC.